A single sample is the source of the 21 T cell receptor beta chains below, sequenced in a study of beta chain features in type 1 diabetes listed by TCRdb under 2018. Their antigens remain unidentified. General conclusions and limits of the study: A moderate but significant shortening of TCRB CDR3 length was observed in type 1 diabetes patients in all four CD4+ subsets.

Library creation used the immunoSEQ multiplex PCR assay. All of the isolated RNA was reverse transcribed with the High Capacity cDNA Reverse Transcription Kit, so expressed TCRB transcripts were sequenced. TCRdb stores this immuneACCESS table with in-frame sequences only. Part of the clones is absent; in the studies checked, under half of the shortfall reflects unresolved V genes, and no reason is known for the rest. The sample contains over 120,000 clones, 10% to 15% of them found a single time. Roughly 1.4% of the sample is in the top ten clones. The sample comprised central memory CD4+ T cells from blood. The receptors come from a man between 18 and 35 years old with type 1 diabetes.

The genes are TRBV9 and TRBJ2-1; either TRBD1 or TRBD2 may fit D (5 bases each). The CDR3 is made up of 15 amino acids. Germline CDR1 and CDR2: SGDLS and YYNGEE. V was trimmed by 4 bases and J by 0 bases, leaving 11 bases between them. The DNA of the CDR3 is TGTGCCAGCAGCCAAGAGGGGAGCTCCTACAATGAGCAGTTCTTC. Translating it yields CASSQEGSSYNEQFF.

This clone has only a few counts. The rearrangement uses TRBV25-1 and TRBJ1-1; D not resolved. This CDR3 has 16 residues. Trimming stripped 5 bases from V and 3 bases from J, with 19 bases between. Germline V gene lookup returns CDR1 MGHDK and CDR2 SYGVNS. Written as DNA, the CDR3 is TGTGCCAGCAGTTCGGGTAATTCAGGTCCGTACACTGAAGCTTTCTTT. This encodes CASSSGNSGPYTEAFF.

This clone was counted between two and nine times. The chain links TRBV4-2 to TRBJ2-3, with D perhaps given as TRBD1 or TRBD2 (5 bases each). Trimming took 4 bases from V and 1 from J, leaving 15 bases between them. The germline gives CDR1 LGHNA, CDR2 YNFKEQ. The CDR3 has 16 amino acids. CDR3 nucleotide sequence: TGTGCCAGCAGCCTTGGGACCACAACAGGCACAGATACGCAGTATTTT. Translated: CASSLGTTTGTDTQYF.

V and J are TRBV18 and TRBJ2-5; 7 bases are shared with TRBD1. CDR3 length: 13 amino acids. Germline V gene lookup returns CDR1 KGHSH and CDR2 LQKENI. V trimming: 3 bases; J trimming: 5 bases; junction bases outside the gene matches: 3. The DNA for the CDR3 is TGTGCCAGCTCACCGCTACAGGGGGAGACCCAGTACTTC. This gives the protein CASSPLQGETQYF.

The sample holds many counts of this clone. Different DNA sequences within this sample yield the same CDR3. The chain combines TRBV14 with TRBJ2-5; D gene ambiguous. The length of the CDR3 is 12 residues. V gave up 2 bases and J gave up 5 bases, with 6 bases separating them. The germline V gene has CDR1 SGHDN and CDR2 FVKESK. This chain's CDR3 is CASSQSGETQYF. Here the CDR3 DNA reads TGTGCCAGCAGCCAATCTGGGGAGACCCAGTACTTC.

This clone was seen only a few times. The chain carries TRBV15 and TRBJ2-7; D unclear. This CDR3 spans 15 amino acids. Germline V gene sequence: CDR1 LNHNV, CDR2 YYDKDF (reference sequence). Trimming stripped 3 bases from V and 0 bases from J, with 12 bases between. CDR3 sequence reads: CATSRDDRSSYEQYF. The CDR3 coding sequence is TGTGCCACCAGCAGGGACGACCGGAGCTCCTACGAGCAGTACTTC.

This sequence joins TRBV18 and TRBJ1-5; TRBD1 agrees at 7 bases. Germline CDR1 KGHSH, CDR2 LQKENI. CDR3 length: 14 residues. The ends lost 3 bases at V and 7 bases at J; junction bases unmatched: 6. In nucleotides, the CDR3 is TGTGCCAGCTCACCTGAGACAGGGAACCAGCCCCAGCATTTT. Translated, it gives CASSPETGNQPQHF.

The rearrangement uses TRBV19 and TRBJ1-6, with D possibly being TRBD1 (5 bases). This CDR3 contains 15 residues. The V end was cut by 7 bases, the J end by 5 bases, with 15 bases between. In germline, CDR1 is LNHDA, CDR2 SQIVND (reference sequence). DNA for the CDR3: TGTGCCAGTACCCACGGGGCCGCTGATAATTCACCCCTCCACTTT. Its translation: CASTHGAADNSPLHF.

The CDR3 coding sequence is TGTGCCAGCAGCTTGAGGAGAGAGCAGTTCTTC. This encodes CASSLRREQFF. This chain joins TRBV5-6 and TRBJ2-1; D gene ambiguous. Germline V gene data show CDR1 as SGHDT and CDR2 as YYEEEE. CDR3 length: 11 residues. V was pared by 1 base and J by 10 bases, with 6 bases between.

V usage is TRBV7-3 and J usage is TRBJ1-1, with 7 bases matching TRBD1. With V trimmed by 5 bases and J by 0 bases, 3 bases remained unmatched. CDR1 SGHTA and CDR2 FQGTGA come from the germline V gene. The CDR3 is 14 amino acids. The CDR3 sequence is CASSETGMNTEAFF. The CDR3 DNA sequence: TGTGCCAGCAGCGAGACAGGGATGAACACTGAAGCTTTCTTT.

This clone was seen only a few times. This chain links TRBV28 with TRBJ1-2; D ambiguous. The germline V gene has CDR1 MDHEN and CDR2 SYDVKM. V lost 2 bases and J 3 bases, leaving 7 bases between the germline ends. The CDR3 has 13 residues. CDR3 residues: CASSLQEDYGYTF. CDR3 in DNA: TGTGCCAGCAGTTTACAGGAGGACTATGGCTACACCTTC.

This clone was detected a few times. This chain links TRBV19 with TRBJ2-3; a weak D match, TRBD2 (6 bases). The V and J ends lost 5 bases and 2 bases respectively, with 14 bases between them. The CDR3 covers 15 residues. Germline V CDR1 and CDR2: LNHDA, SQIVND (reference sequence). This chain's CDR3 is CASSRLGPVTDTQYF. Here the CDR3 DNA reads TGTGCCAGTAGTCGACTAGGCCCGGTCACAGATACGCAGTATTTT. The whole variable domain, filled in from reference TRBV19 and TRBJ2-3, reads DGGITQSPKYLFRKEGQNVTLSCEQNLNHDAMYWYRQDPGQGLRLIYYSQIVNDFQKGDIAEGYSVSREKKESFPLTVTSAQKNPTAFYLCASSRLGPVTDTQYFGPGTRLTVL.

This chain joins TRBV6-1 and TRBJ1-1; possibly TRBD1 for D (5 bases). The V end was cut by 8 bases, the J end by 0 bases, with 10 bases between. Germline V gene lookup returns CDR1 MNHNS and CDR2 SASEGT. This CDR3 is built from 13 residues. This CDR3 reads CASELTVNTEAFF. The CDR3 nucleotides are TGTGCCAGCGAGTTGACAGTGAACACTGAAGCTTTCTTT.

This chain links TRBV19 with TRBJ2-3; 7 nucleotides align to TRBD2. J was trimmed by 5 bases and V by 4 bases; bases with no gene match: 6. Germline V gives CDR1 LNHDA, CDR2 SQIVND (reference sequence). This CDR3 comprises 14 residues. The CDR3: CASSTGTTRDTQYF. DNA for the CDR3: TGTGCCAGTAGTACCGGGACTACCCGAGATACGCAGTATTTT.

A few counts support this clone. The chain has TRBV30 and TRBJ2-7; perhaps TRBD2 as D (6 bases). The CDR3 is 14 amino acids. The germline V gene has CDR1 GTSNPN and CDR2 SVGIG (reference sequence). V dropped 3 bases and J dropped 5 bases, with 17 bases sitting between them. In DNA form, the CDR3 reads TGTGCCTGGAGGGACGCGGGACCCGTAGACGAGCAGTACTTC. Residues: CAWRDAGPVDEQYF.

V is TRBV7-2 and J is TRBJ1-2; D is unresolved. Per the germline V gene, CDR1 is SGHTA and CDR2 is FQGNSA. The CDR3 covers 13 residues. V shed 4 bases and J shed 5 bases, with 11 bases lying between them. CDR3 sequence (DNA): TGTGCCAGCAGCTCCTTTACCGGGTATGGCTACACCTTC. This encodes CASSSFTGYGYTF.

This clone was observed a few times. The chain has TRBV28 and TRBJ1-1; D call uncertain. The CDR3 contains 15 residues. V lost 6 bases to trimming and J lost 0 bases, with 14 bases between them. The germline V gene encodes CDR1 MDHEN and CDR2 SYDVKM. The CDR3 DNA follows: TGTGCCAGCAGATTTAATCGGATAATGAACACTGAAGCTTTCTTT. Encoded protein: CASRFNRIMNTEAFF.

This clone was counted a few times. The junction departs from the called germline gene at one end, perhaps through a read error. The V and J genes are TRBV18 and TRBJ2-4; 7 bases match TRBD1. The CDR3 is made up of 15 amino acids. From germline, CDR1 is KGHSH and CDR2 LQKENI. CDR3: CASSPPGTAQNIQYF. CDR3 DNA: TGTGCCAGCTCACCACCCGGGACAGCCCAAAACATTCAGTACTTC.

The chain employs TRBV6-1 and TRBJ2-5, with D unclear. This CDR3 has 12 amino acids. V gave up 2 bases and J gave up 5 bases, with 6 bases separating them. Germline CDR1 MNHNS, CDR2 SASEGT. The CDR3 DNA reads TGTGCCAGCAGTGAACGGTATGAGACCCAGTACTTC. It yields the protein CASSERYETQYF.

The sample holds a few counts of this clone. The chain recombines TRBV30 with TRBJ1-1, with D possibly TRBD1 on 5 matching bases. Trimming took 1 base from V and 7 from J, leaving 16 bases between them. Per the germline V gene, CDR1 is GTSNPN and CDR2 is SVGIG (reference sequence). This CDR3 is 14 amino acids long. In DNA, the CDR3 is TGTGCCTGGAGTGGTAACAGGAGAACTATTGAAGCTTTCTTT. Protein sequence: CAWSGNRRTIEAFF.

This clone occurred a few times. The rearrangement links TRBV19 to TRBJ2-5; either TRBD1 or TRBD2 may fit D (6 bases each). The V end was cut by 2 bases, the J end by 2 bases, with 12 bases between. The CDR3 length is 15 residues. Germline values: CDR1 LNHDA, CDR2 SQIVND (reference sequence). CDR3 region: CASSITGGHQETQYF. The CDR3 nucleotides are TGTGCCAGTAGTATAACCGGGGGCCATCAAGAGACCCAGTACTTC.